The clone carrying this T cell receptor beta chain has ten or more counts. Its antigen remains unidentified. One end of the junction varies from germline; a read error may be responsible. This entry belongs to a study of T-cell memory formation after mild COVID-19. Germline V CDR1 and CDR2: SEHNR, FQNEAQ (reference sequence). This CDR3 has 11 amino acids. TCRdb itself ran the 5' RACE reads through MiXCR, one entry per CDR3 protein. The repertoire holds 450,000 to 650,000 distinct CDR3 sequences, with more than 15% as singletons. General study findings and limits: That cross-reactive memory joined was suggested by some responding clones appearing in pre-infection memory. Clones that got smaller from day 15 to 85 had even CD4/CD8, while clones growing later tipped toward CD4+.

The chain couples TRBV7-9 to TRBJ2-1, with D tentatively TRBD2 (7 bases). The receptor was derived from an adult woman who had mild COVID-19 (a few samples of this study predate the infection). Cell type and time point are not known. Sequenced material: PBMCs or a T cell subset sorted from them (not recorded which). CDR3 bases: TGCGCCAGCAGGGGAGGGAATGAGCAGTTCTTC. Residues: CASRGGNEQFF.